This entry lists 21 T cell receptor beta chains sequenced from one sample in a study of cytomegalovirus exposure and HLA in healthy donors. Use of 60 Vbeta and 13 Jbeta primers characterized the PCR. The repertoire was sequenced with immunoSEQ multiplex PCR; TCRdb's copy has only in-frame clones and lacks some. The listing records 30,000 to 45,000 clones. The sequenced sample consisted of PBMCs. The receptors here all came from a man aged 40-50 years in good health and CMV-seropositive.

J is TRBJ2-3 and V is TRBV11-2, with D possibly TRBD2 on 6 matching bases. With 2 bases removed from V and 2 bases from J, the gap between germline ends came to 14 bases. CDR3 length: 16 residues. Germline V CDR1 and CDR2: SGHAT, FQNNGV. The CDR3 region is CASSLSGRRYTDTQYF. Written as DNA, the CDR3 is TGTGCCAGCAGCTTATCGGGGAGGCGCTACACAGATACGCAGTATTTT.

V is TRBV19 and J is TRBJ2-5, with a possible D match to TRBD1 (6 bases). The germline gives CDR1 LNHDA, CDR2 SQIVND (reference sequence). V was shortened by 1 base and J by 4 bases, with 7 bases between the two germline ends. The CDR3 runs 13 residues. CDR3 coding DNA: TGTGCCAGTAGTATAGGAGGGGGAGAGACCCAGTACTTC. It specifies CASSIGGGETQYF.

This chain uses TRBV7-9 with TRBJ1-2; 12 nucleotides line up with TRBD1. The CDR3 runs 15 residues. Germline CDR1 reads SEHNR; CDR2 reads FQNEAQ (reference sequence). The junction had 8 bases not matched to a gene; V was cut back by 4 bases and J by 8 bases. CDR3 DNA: TGTGCCAGCAGCTCTGCCGGGACAGGGGGCCGCGGCTACACCTTC. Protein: CASSSAGTGGRGYTF.

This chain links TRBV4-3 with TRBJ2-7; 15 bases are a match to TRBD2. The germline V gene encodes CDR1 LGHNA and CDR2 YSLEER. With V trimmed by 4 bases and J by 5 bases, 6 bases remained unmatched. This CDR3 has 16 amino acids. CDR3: CASSPGTSGRRNEQYF. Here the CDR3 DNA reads TGCGCCAGCAGCCCCGGGACTAGCGGGAGGAGGAACGAGCAGTACTTC.

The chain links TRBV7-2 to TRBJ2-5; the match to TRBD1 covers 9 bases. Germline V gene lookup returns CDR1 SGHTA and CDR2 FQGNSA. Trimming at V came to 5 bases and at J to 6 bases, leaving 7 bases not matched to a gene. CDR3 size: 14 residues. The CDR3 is CASSRGQGTQTQYF. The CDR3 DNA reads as TGTGCCAGCAGCCGCGGACAGGGGACGCAGACCCAGTACTTC.

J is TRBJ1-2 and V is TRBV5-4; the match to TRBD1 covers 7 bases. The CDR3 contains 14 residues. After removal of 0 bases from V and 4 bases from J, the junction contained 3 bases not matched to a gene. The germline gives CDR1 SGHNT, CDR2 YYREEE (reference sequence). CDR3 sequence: CASSLEGASYGYTF. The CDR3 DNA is TGTGCCAGCAGCTTGGAGGGGGCGAGCTATGGCTACACCTTC.

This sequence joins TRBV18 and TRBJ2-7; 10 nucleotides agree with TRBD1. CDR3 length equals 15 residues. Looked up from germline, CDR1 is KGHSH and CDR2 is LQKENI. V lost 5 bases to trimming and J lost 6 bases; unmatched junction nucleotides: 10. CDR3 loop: CASSTDLGQGGEQYF. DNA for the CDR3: TGTGCCAGCTCAACCGACCTAGGACAGGGGGGCGAGCAGTACTTC. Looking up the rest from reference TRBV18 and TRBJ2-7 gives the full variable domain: NAGVMQNPRHLVRRRGQEARLRCSPMKGHSHVYWYRQLPEEGLKFMVYLQKENIIDESGMPKERFSAEFPKEGPSILRIQQVVRGDSAAYFCASSTDLGQGGEQYFGPGTRLTVT.

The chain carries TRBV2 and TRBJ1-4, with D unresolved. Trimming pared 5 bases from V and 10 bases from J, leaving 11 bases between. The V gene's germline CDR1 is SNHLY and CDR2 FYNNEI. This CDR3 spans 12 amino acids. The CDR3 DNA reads TGTGCCAGCAGTCCCCAAGAGGGAAAACTGTTTTTT. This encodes CASSPQEGKLFF.

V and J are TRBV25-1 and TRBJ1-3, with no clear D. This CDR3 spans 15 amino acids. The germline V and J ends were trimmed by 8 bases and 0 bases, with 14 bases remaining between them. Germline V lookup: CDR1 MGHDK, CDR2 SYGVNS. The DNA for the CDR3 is TGTGCCAGCCAGGAAGCAGTGAGCTCTGGAAACACCATATATTTT. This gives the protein CASQEAVSSGNTIYF.

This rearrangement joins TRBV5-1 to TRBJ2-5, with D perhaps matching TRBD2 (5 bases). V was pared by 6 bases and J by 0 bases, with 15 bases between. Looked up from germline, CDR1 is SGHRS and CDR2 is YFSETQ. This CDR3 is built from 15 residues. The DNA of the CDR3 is TGCGCCAGCAAGGGTCGAGCGGATAACCAAGAGACCCAGTACTTC. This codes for CASKGRADNQETQYF.

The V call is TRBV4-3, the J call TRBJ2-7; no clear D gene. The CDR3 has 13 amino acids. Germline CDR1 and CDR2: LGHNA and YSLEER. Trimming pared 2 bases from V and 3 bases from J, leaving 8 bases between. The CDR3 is CASSQSASYEQYF. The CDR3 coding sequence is TGCGCCAGCAGCCAATCAGCGAGCTACGAGCAGTACTTC.

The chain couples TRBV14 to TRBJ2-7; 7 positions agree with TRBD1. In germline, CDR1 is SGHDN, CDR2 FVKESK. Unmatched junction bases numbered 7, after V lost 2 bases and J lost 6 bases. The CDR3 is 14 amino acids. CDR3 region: CASSQLQGSAEQYF. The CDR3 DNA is TGTGCCAGCAGCCAATTACAGGGGTCGGCCGAGCAGTACTTC.

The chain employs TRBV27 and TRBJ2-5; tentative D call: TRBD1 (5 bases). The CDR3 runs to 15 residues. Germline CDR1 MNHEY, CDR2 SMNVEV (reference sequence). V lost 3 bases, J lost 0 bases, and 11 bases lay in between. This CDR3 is CASSFRGHDQETQYF. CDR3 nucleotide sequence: TGTGCCAGCAGTTTCCGCGGACACGACCAAGAGACCCAGTACTTC.

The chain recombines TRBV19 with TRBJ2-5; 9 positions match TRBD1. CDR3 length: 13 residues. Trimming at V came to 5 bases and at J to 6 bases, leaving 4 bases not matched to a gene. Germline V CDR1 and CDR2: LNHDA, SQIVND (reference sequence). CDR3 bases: TGTGCCAGTAGTCCGGACAGGGGTCAGACCCAGTACTTC. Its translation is CASSPDRGQTQYF.

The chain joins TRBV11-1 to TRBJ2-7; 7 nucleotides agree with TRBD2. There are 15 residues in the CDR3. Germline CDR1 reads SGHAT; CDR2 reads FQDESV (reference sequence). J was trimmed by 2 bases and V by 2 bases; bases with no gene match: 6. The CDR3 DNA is TGTGCCAGCAGCTTAACGGGGGGAATCCCCTACGAGCAGTACTTC. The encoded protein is CASSLTGGIPYEQYF.

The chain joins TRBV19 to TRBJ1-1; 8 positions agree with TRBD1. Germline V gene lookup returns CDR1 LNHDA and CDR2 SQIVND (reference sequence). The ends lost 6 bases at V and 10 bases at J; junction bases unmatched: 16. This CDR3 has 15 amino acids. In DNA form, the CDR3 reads TGTGCCAGTAGAGCGCCCGGGACAGGCAGTTTGGGAGCTTTCTTT. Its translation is CASRAPGTGSLGAFF.

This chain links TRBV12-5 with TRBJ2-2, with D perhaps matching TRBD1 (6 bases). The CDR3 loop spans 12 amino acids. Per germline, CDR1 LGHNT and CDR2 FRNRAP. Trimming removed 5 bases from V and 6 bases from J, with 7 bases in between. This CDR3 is CASGRGSGELFF. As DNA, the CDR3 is TGTGCTAGTGGTAGGGGGTCCGGGGAGCTGTTTTTT.

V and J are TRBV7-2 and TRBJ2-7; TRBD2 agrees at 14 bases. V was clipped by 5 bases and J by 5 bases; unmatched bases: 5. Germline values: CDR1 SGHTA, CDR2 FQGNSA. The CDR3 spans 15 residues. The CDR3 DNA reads TGTGCCAGCAGCCCGACTAGCGGGAGGGCCCACGAGCAGTACTTC. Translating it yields CASSPTSGRAHEQYF.

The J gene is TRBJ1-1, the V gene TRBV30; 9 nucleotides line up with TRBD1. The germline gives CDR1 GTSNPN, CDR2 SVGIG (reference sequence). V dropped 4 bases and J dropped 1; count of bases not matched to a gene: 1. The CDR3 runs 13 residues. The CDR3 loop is CAWTGQGNTEAFF. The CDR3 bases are TGTGCCTGGACGGGACAGGGGAACACTGAAGCTTTCTTT. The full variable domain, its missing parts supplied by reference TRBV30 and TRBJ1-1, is SQTIHQWPATLVQPVGSPLSLECTVEGTSNPNLYWYRQAAGRGLQLLFYSVGIGQISSEVPQNLSASRPQDRQFILSSKKLLLSDSGFYLCAWTGQGNTEAFFGQGTRLTVV.

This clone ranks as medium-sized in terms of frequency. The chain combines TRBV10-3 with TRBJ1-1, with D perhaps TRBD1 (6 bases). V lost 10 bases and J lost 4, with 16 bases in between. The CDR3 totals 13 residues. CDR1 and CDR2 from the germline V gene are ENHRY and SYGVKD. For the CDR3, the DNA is TGTGCCAGCGGACCTACAGGGCCCACTGAAGCTTTCTTT. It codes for CASGPTGPTEAFF.

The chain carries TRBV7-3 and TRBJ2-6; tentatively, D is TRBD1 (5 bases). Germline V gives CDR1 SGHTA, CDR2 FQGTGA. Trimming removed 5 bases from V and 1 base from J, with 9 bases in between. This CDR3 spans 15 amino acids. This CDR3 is CASSTTASGANVLTF. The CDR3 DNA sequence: TGTGCCAGCAGCACGACAGCTTCTGGGGCCAACGTCCTGACTTTC.